The clone carrying this T cell receptor beta chain was counted at least ten times. The CDR3 runs to 14 residues. Germline assignment: CDR1 LNHNV and CDR2 YYDKDF (reference sequence). Trimming took off 0 bases at V and 0 bases at J, with 3 bases between the two ends. These data are taken from a study of human T cells and chemical hapten exposure. The wider study: During the roughly 26-week study period, patients had diphenylcyclopropenone applied to the scalp every week. Upper back patch tests used 0.01% DPC, scored after 6 days.

One entry per CDR3 protein results from TCRdb running MiXCR on the RACE reads. The sample shows more than 50,000 distinct CDR3 sequences, 6.5% to 8.5% of them seen only once. Time point defined: pre-sensitization, week 0. Stated treatment: therapeutic diphenylcyclopropenone sensitization with weekly scalp DPC. The clonotype was recovered from a woman aged 25 to 39 with alopecia areata. Some clones in this sample may be carry-over from other donors' samples. The V and J genes are TRBV15 and TRBJ1-5; D is undetermined. Sequences were derived from whole blood, sampled in connection with sensitization to the hapten diphenylcyclopropenone (DPC). CDR3 nucleotide sequence: TGTGCCACCAGCAGAGAGGATAGCAATCAGCCCCAGCATTTT. Its protein product is CATSREDSNQPQHF.